This T cell receptor (beta chain) stems from a study of cytomegalovirus exposure and HLA in healthy donors. Use of 60 Vbeta and 13 Jbeta primers characterized the PCR. The assay was immunoSEQ multiplex PCR, and TCRdb's table has in-frame clones only and misses some. The table includes roughly 100,000 clones, around 75% detected once. This clone came up a few times. Germline V gene sequence: CDR1 SGHVS, CDR2 FNYEAQ. The CDR3 has 15 residues. Trimming removed 1 base from V and 3 bases from J; junction bases left unmatched: 5. The source material was PBMCs. The origin of this receptor is a man aged 35-49 years in good health and CMV-seronegative. This rearrangement joins TRBV7-6 to TRBJ2-7; TRBD1 matches 8 bases. CDR3 sequence: CASSLGTGFGYEQYF. In DNA, the CDR3 is TGTGCCAGCAGCTTAGGGACAGGGTTTGGCTACGAGCAGTACTTC.